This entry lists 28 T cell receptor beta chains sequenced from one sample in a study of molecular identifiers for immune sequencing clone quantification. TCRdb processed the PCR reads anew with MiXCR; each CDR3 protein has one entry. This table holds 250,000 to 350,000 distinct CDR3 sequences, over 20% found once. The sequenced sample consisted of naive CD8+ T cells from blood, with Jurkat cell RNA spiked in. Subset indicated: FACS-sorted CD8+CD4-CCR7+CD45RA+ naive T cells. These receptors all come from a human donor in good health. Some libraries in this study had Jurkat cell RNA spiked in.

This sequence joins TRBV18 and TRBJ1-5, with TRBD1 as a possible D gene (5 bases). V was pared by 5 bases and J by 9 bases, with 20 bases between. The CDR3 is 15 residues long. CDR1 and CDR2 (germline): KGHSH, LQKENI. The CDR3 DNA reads TGTGCCAGCTCAAAATACGGGGGAGAGATCCTGCCCCAGCATTTT. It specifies CASSKYGGEILPQHF.

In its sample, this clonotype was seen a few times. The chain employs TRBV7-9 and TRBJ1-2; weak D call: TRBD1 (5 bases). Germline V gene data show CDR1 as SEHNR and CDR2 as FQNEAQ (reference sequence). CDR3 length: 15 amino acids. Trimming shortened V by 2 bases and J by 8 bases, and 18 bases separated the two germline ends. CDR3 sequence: CASSLSARESNGYTF. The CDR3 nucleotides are TGTGCCAGCAGCTTAAGTGCCAGGGAGAGTAACGGCTACACCTTC.

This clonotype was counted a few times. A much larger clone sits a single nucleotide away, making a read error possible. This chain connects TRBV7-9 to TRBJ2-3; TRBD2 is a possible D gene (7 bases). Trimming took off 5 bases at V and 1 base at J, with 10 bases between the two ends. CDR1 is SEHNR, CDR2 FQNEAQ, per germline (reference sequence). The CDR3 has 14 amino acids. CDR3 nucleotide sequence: TGTGCCAGCAGCCACGGGGGGCGCACAGATACGCAGTATTTT. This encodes CASSHGGRTDTQYF.

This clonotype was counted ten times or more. CDR3 loop: CASSWRGDYNEQFF. In nucleotides, the CDR3 is TGTGCCAGCAGTTGGCGGGGCGACTACAATGAGCAGTTCTTC. V gene TRBV28 combines with J gene TRBJ2-1, with D possibly TRBD2 on 6 matching bases. The germline gives CDR1 MDHEN, CDR2 SYDVKM. This CDR3 spans 14 amino acids. V lost 4 bases and J 3 bases, leaving 10 bases between the germline ends.

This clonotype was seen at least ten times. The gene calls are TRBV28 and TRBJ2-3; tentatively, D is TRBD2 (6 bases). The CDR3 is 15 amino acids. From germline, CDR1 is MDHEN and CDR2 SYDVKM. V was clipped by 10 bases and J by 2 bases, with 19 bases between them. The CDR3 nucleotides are TGTGCCACTGGCTTAGCGGAGGATGACACAGATACGCAGTATTTT. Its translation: CATGLAEDDTDTQYF.

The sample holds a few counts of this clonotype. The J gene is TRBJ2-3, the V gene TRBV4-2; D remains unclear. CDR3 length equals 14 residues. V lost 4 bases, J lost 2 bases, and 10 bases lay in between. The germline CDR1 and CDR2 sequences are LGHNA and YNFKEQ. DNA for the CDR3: TGTGCCAGCAGCCCGGTCCTATTCACAGATACGCAGTATTTT. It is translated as CASSPVLFTDTQYF.

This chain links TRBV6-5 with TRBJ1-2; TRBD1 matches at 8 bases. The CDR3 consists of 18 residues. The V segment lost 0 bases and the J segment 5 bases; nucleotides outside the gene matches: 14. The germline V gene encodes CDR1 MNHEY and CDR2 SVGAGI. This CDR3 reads CASSYSIPAGQGAYGYTF. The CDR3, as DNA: TGTGCCAGCAGTTACTCGATACCGGCCGGGCAGGGGGCTTATGGCTACACCTTC.

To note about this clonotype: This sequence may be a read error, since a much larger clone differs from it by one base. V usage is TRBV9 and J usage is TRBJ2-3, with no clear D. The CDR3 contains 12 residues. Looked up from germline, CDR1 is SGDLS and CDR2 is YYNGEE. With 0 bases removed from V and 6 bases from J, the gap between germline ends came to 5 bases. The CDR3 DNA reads TGTGCCAGCAGCGTAGGCAAGGATACGCAGTATTTT. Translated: CASSVGKDTQYF.

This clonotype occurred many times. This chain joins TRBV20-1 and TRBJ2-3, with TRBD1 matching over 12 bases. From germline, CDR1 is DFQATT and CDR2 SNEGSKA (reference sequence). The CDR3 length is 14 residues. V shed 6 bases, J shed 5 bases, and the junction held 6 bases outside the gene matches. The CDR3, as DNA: TGCAGTGCGCCGGGACAGGGGGCGGGAGATACGCAGTATTTT. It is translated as CSAPGQGAGDTQYF.

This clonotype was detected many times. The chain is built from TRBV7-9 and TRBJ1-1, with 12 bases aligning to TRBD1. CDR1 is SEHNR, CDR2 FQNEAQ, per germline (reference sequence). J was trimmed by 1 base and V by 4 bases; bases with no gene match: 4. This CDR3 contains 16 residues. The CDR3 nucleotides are TGTGCCAGCAGCTCCGGGGACAGGGGGCAGAACACTGAAGCTTTCTTT. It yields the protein CASSSGDRGQNTEAFF.

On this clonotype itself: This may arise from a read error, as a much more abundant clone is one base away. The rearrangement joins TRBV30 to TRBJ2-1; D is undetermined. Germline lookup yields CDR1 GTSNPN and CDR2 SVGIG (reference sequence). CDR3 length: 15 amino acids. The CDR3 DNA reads TGTGCCTGGAGTGTCTGGTCATCTCCCTACAGTGAGCAGTTCTTC. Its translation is CAWSVWSSPYSEQFF.

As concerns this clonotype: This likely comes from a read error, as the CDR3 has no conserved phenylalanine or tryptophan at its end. DNA for the CDR3: TGTGCCAGCAGCCTTGGACTCCGACTAGGCACAGATACGCAGTATTAT. It is translated as CASSLGLRLGTDTQYY. The V and J genes are TRBV3-1 and TRBJ2-3; the D gene is possibly TRBD2 (6 bases). The CDR3 loop spans 16 amino acids. Germline V lookup: CDR1 LGHDT, CDR2 YNNKEL (reference sequence). V shed 4 bases and J shed 1 base, with 15 bases lying between them.

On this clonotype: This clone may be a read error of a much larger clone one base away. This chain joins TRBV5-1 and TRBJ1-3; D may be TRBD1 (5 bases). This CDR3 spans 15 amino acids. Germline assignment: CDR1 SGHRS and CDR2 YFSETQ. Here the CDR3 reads CASSLELGTGNTMYF. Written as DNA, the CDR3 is TGCGCCAGCAGCTTGGAGCTGGGGACTGGAAACACCATGTATTTT.

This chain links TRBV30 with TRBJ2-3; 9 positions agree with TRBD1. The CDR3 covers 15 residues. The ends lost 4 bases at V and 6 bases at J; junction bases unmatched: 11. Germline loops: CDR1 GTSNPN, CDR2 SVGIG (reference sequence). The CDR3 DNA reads TGTGCCTGGAATCCGACGGGACAGGGTTTCGATACGCAGTATTTT. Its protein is CAWNPTGQGFDTQYF.

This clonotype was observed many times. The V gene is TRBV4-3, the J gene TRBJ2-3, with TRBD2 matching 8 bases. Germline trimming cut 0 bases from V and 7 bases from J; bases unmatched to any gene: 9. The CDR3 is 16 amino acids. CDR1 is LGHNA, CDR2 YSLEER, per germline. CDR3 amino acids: CASSQDSAGVGYTQYF. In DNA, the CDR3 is TGCGCCAGCAGCCAAGATTCAGCGGGAGTGGGGTATACGCAGTATTTT.

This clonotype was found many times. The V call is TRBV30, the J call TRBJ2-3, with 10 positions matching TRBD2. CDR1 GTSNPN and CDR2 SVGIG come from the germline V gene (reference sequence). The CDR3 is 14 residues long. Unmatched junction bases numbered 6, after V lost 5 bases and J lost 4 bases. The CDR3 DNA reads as TGTGCCTGGGATCTAGCGGGAGAAGCAGATACGCAGTATTTT. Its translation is CAWDLAGEADTQYF.

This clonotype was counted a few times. CDR3 loop: CAISDPNRGTSAYEQYF. CDR3 nucleotide sequence: TGTGCCATCAGTGACCCGAACCGCGGGACTAGCGCTTACGAGCAGTACTTC. V and J are TRBV10-3 and TRBJ2-7; 10 bases are shared with TRBD2. CDR1 ENHRY and CDR2 SYGVKD come from the germline V gene. Losses at the gene ends were 3 bases for V and 4 bases for J; bases not matched to a gene: 12. The CDR3 has 17 residues.

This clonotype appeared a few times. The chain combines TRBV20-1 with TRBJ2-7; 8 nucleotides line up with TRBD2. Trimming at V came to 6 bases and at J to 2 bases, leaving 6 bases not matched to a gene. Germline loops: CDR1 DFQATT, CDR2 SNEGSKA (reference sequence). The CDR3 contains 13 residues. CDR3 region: CSANGGETYEQYF. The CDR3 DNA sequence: TGCAGTGCAAACGGGGGGGAAACCTACGAGCAGTACTTC.

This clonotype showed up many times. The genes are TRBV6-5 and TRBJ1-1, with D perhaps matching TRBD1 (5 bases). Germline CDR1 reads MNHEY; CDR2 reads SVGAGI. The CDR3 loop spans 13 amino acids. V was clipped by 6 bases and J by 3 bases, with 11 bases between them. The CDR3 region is CASRGRGDTEAFF. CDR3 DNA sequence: TGTGCCAGCAGGGGACGAGGGGACACTGAAGCTTTCTTT.

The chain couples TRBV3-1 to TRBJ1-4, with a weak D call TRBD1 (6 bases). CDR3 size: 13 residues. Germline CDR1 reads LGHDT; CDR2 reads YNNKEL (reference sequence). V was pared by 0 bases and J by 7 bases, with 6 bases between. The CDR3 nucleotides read TGTGCCAGCAGCCAAGAAGGGGGTGAAAAACTGTTTTTT. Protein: CASSQEGGEKLFF.

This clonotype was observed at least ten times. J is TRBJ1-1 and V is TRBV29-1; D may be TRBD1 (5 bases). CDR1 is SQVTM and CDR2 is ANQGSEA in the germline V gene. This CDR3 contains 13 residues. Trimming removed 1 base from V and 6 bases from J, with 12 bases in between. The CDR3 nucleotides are TGCAGCGTTGAAGGTCAAGGGGCGTCTGAAGCTTTCTTT. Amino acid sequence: CSVEGQGASEAFF.

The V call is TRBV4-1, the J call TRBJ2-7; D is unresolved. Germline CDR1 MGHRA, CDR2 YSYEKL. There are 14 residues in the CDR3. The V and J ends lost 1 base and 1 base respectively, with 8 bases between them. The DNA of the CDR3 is TGCGCCAGCAGCCAAGTACACAGTTCCTACGAGCAGTACTTC. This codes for CASSQVHSSYEQYF.

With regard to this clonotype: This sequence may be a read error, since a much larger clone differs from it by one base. CDR3 in DNA: TGTGCCAGCAGTGCAACGACAGCGCCAAACACTGGAGCTTTCTTT. As protein: CASSATTAPNTGAFF. The V gene is TRBV2, the J gene TRBJ1-1; TRBD1 might be the D (5 bases). The V gene's germline CDR1 is SNHLY and CDR2 FYNNEI. This CDR3 has 15 amino acids.

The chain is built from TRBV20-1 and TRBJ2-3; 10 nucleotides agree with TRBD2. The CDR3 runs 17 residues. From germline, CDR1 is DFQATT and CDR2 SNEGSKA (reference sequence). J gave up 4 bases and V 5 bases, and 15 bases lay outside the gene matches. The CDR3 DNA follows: TGCAGTGCTTCCCCTACCGCTAGCGGGAGAGTCGCAGATACGCAGTATTTT. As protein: CSASPTASGRVADTQYF.

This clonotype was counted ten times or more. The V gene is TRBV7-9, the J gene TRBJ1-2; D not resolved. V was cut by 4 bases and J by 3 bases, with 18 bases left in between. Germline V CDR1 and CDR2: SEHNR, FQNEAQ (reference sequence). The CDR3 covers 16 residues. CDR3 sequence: CASSSRGGVQYYGYTF. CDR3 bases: TGTGCCAGCAGCTCCCGAGGCGGGGTACAGTACTATGGCTACACCTTC. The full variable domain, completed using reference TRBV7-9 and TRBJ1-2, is DTGVSQNPRHKITKRGQNVTFRCDPISEHNRLYWYRQTLGQGPEFLTYFQNEAQLEKSRLLSDRFSAERPKGSFSTLEIQRTEQGDSAMYLCASSSRGGVQYYGYTFGSGTRLTVV.

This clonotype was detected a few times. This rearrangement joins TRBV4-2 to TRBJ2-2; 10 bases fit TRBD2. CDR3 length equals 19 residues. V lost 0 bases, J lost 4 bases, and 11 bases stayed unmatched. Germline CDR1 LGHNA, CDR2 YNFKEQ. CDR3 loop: CASSQDRLLAGSTTGELFF. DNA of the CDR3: TGTGCCAGCAGCCAAGATAGGTTACTAGCGGGGTCAACCACCGGGGAGCTGTTTTTT.

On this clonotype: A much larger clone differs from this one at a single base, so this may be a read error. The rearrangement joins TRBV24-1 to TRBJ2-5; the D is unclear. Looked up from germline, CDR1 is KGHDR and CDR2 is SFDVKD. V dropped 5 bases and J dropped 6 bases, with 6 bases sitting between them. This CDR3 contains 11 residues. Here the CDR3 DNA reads TGTGCCACCAGTGGTTTAAAGACCCAGTACTTC. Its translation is CATSGLKTQYF.

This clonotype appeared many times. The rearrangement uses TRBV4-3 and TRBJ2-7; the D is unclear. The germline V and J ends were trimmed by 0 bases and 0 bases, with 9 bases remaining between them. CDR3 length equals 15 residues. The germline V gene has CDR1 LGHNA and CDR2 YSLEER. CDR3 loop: CASSQEKESSYEQYF. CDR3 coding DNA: TGCGCCAGCAGCCAAGAGAAGGAAAGCTCCTACGAGCAGTACTTC.